The clone carrying this T cell receptor (beta chain) came up once. TCRdb's copy holds only in-frame clones and misses some; the assay was immunoSEQ multiplex PCR. Of over 200,000 clones listed, approximately 91% were seen once; the top ten hold 0.8%. The ends were cut back, 1 base at V and 0 bases at J, with 11 bases in the middle. CDR3 length: 16 residues. CDR1 is SGDLS and CDR2 is YYNGEE in the germline V gene. These data are taken from a study of blood T cell repertoires in COVID-19. The wider study: PBMCs, B-cell-depleted T cells, or T cells were the source of the cDNA or gDNA that made up the material.

This chain uses TRBV9 with TRBJ2-1; a weak D match, TRBD2 (5 bases). The source of this sequence is a woman aged 25 to 39 with acute or convalescent COVID-19. The source material was peripheral blood. CDR3 DNA: TGTGCCAGCAGCGTAACCGGGATAGTCTCCTACAATGAGCAGTTCTTC. Translation: CASSVTGIVSYNEQFF.